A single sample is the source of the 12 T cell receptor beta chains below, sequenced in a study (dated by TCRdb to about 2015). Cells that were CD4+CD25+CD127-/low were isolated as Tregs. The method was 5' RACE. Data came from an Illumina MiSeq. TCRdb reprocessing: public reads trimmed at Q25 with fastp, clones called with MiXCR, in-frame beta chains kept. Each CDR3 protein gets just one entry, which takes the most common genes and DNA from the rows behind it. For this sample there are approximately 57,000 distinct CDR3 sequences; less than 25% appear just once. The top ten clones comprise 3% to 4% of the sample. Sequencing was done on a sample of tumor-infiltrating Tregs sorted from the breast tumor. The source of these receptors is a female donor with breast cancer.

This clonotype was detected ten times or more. The CDR3 DNA follows: TGCGCCAGCAGCGGAACCAGGGGGAGGACTGAAGCTTTCTTT. This codes for CASSGTRGRTEAFF. The J gene is TRBJ1-1, the V gene TRBV5-1; 7 bases agree with TRBD1. J gave up 5 bases and V 4 bases, and 8 bases lay outside the gene matches. The CDR3 is 14 residues long. Germline V gene lookup returns CDR1 SGHRS and CDR2 YFSETQ.

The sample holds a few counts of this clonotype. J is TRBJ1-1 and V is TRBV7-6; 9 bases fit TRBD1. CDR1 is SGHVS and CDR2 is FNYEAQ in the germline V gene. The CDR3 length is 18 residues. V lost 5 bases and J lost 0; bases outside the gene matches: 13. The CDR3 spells CASSPEWTGAFLNTEAFF. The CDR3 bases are TGTGCCAGCAGCCCCGAATGGACAGGGGCCTTCTTGAACACTGAAGCTTTCTTT.

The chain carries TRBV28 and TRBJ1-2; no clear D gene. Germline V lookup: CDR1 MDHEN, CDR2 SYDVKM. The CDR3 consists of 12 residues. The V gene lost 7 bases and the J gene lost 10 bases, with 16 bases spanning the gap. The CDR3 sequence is CASNTPERSYTF. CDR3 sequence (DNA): TGTGCCAGCAACACCCCTGAGCGATCCTACACCTTC.

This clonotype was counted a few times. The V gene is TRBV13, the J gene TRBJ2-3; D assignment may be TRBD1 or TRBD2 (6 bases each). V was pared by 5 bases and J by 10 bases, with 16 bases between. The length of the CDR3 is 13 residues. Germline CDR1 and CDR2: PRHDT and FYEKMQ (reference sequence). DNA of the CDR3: TGTGCCAGCAGCCCGCCTACGGGGGCGCCGCAGTATTTT. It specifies CASSPPTGAPQYF.

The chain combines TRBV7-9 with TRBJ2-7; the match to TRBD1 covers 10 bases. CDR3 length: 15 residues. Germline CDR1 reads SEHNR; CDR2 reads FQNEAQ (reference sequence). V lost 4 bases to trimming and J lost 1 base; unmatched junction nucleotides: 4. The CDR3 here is CASSWGQGNSYEQYF. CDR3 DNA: TGTGCCAGCAGCTGGGGACAGGGGAATTCCTACGAGCAGTACTTC. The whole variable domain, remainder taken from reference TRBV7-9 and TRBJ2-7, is DTGVSQNPRHKITKRGQNVTFRCDPISEHNRLYWYRQTLGQGPEFLTYFQNEAQLEKSRLLSDRFSAERPKGSFSTLEIQRTEQGDSAMYLCASSWGQGNSYEQYFGPGTRLTVT.

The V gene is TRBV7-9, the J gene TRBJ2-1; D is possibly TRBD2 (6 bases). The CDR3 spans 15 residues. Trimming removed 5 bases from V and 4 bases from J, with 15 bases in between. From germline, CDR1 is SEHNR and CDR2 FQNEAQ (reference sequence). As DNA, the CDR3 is TGTGCCAGCAGCCTCGGGGCTAGCGCATACAATGAGCAGTTCTTC. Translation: CASSLGASAYNEQFF.

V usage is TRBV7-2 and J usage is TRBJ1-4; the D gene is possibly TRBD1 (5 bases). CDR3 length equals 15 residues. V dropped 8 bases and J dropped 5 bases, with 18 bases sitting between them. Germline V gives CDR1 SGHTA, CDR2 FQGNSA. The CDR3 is CASGSARVLNEKLFF. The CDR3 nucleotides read TGTGCCAGCGGCTCCGCCAGGGTTTTAAATGAAAAACTGTTTTTT.

Here the CDR3 DNA reads TGTGCCAGCAGCTCGGAGGGCGATTCACCCCTCCACTTT. As protein: CASSSEGDSPLHF. The V and J genes are TRBV7-9 and TRBJ1-6; no definite D call. V lost 4 bases to trimming and J lost 8 bases, with 9 bases between them. The CDR3 is 13 residues long. The germline gives CDR1 SEHNR, CDR2 FQNEAQ (reference sequence).

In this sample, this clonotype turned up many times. CDR3 DNA sequence: TGCGCCAGCAGCTTGGGGGCAGGGAATGCCTACGAGCAGTACTTC. Amino acid sequence: CASSLGAGNAYEQYF. V and J are TRBV5-1 and TRBJ2-7; D possibly corresponds to TRBD1 (5 bases). The CDR3 spans 15 residues. CDR1 SGHRS and CDR2 YFSETQ come from the germline V gene. Trimming removed 0 bases from V and 2 bases from J, with 12 bases in between.

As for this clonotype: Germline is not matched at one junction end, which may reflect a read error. The CDR3 region is CASTPDTVYGCIF. CDR3 nucleotides: TGTGCCAGCACCCCGGACACCGTCTATGGCTGCATCTTC. The chain carries TRBV28 and TRBJ1-2; a weak D match, TRBD1 (5 bases). Germline V gene sequence: CDR1 MDHEN, CDR2 SYDVKM. The CDR3 is 13 amino acids.

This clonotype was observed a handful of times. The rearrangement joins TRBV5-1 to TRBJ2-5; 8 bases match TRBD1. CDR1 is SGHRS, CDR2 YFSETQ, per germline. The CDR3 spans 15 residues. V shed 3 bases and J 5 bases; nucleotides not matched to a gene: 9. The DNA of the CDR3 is TGCGCCAGCAGCTGGCGGCAACAGGGGGGCGAGACCCAGTACTTC. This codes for CASSWRQQGGETQYF.

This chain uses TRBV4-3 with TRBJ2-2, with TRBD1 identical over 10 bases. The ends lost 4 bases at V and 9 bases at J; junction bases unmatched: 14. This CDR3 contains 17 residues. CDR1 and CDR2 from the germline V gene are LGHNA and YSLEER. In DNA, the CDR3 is TGCGCCAGCAGCCGGATTGGGGGACAGGGGTCTAAGAGGGAGCTGTTTTTT. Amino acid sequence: CASSRIGGQGSKRELFF.